The T cell receptor beta chain under discussion was sequenced for a study of cytomegalovirus exposure and HLA in healthy donors. Study-wide context: HLA-typed donors were the source of approximately 80 million unique TCRs, which an early data release held.

With regard to this clone: Its target is not known.

Study-level results: As a later analysis showed, a missense DCLRE1C variant was linked to trimming of TCR beta V- and J-genes. For most TCR beta V segments, an earlier analysis put the productive rate at about 87% or about 30% of the time. Per a later analysis, fewer than 20,000 TCR beta sequences showed association with HLA alleles at 0.05 false discovery rate.

CDR1 is SGHRS, CDR2 YFSETQ, per germline. The V segment lost 4 bases and the J segment 6 bases; nucleotides outside the gene matches: 5. The CDR3 runs 14 residues. The PCR contained 60 Vbeta and 13 Jbeta primers. TCRdb keeps only in-frame clones here, not all; method: immunoSEQ multiplex PCR. Its table records approximately 110,000 clones. The chain couples TRBV5-1 to TRBJ2-2, with TRBD1 identical over 8 bases. Material for sequencing was PBMCs. The TCR originated in a man aged 18 to 35 in good health and CMV-seronegative. The CDR3 region is CASSPTGVPGELFF. The DNA of the CDR3 is TGCGCCAGCAGCCCGACAGGGGTCCCCGGGGAGCTGTTTTTT.